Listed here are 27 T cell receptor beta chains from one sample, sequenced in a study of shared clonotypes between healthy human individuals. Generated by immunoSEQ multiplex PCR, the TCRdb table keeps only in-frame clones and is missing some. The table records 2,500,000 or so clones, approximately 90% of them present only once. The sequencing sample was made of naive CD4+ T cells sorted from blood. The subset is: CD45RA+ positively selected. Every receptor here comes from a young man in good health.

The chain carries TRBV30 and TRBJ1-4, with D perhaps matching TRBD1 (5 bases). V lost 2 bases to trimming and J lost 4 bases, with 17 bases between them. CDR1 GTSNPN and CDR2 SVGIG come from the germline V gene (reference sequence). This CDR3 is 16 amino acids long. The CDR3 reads CAWSRPREAGNEKLFF. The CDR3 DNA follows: TGTGCCTGGAGTCGACCCAGGGAAGCGGGTAATGAAAAACTGTTTTTT.

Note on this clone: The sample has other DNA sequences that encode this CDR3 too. CDR3 amino acids: CASSTSGGNTEAFF. DNA of the CDR3: TGCGCCAGCAGCACGTCGGGCGGCAACACTGAAGCTTTCTTT. The rearrangement uses TRBV5-1 and TRBJ1-1; D gene ambiguous. Germline V gene lookup returns CDR1 SGHRS and CDR2 YFSETQ. V lost 4 bases and J 2 bases, leaving 12 bases between the germline ends. CDR3 size: 14 residues. Combining the CDR3 with reference TRBV5-1 and TRBJ1-1 gives the whole variable domain KAGVTQTPRYLIKTRGQQVTLSCSPISGHRSVSWYQQTPGQGLQFLFEYFSETQRNKGNFPGRFSGRQFSNSRSEMNVSTLELGDSALYLCASSTSGGNTEAFFGQGTRLTVV.

Here the CDR3 DNA reads TGTGCCAGCAGTGAAACCGAGGAGCCCCAGCATTTT. Translating gives CASSETEEPQHF. The chain employs TRBV2 and TRBJ1-5, with D uncertain. The CDR3 covers 12 residues. Trimming removed 2 bases at V and 8 bases at J, with 7 bases between. Germline-derived CDR1 and CDR2 are SNHLY and FYNNEI. The full variable domain, with the rest looked up from reference TRBV2 and TRBJ1-5, is EPEVTQTPSHQVTQMGQEVILRCVPISNHLYFYWYRQILGQKVEFLVSFYNNEISEKSEIFDDQFSVERPDGSNFTLKIRSTKLEDSAMYFCASSETEEPQHFGDGTRLSIL.

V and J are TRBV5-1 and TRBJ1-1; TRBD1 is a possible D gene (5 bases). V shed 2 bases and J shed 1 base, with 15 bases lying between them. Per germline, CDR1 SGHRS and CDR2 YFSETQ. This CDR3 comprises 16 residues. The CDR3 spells CASSLSIGAPNTEAFF. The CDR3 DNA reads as TGCGCCAGCAGCTTATCCATCGGGGCCCCGAACACTGAAGCTTTCTTT.

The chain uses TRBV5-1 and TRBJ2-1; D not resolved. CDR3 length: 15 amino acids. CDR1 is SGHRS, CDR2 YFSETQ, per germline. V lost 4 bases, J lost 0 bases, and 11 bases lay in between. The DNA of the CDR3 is TGCGCCAGCAGCAGGACGGCAGACTCCTACAATGAGCAGTTCTTC. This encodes CASSRTADSYNEQFF.

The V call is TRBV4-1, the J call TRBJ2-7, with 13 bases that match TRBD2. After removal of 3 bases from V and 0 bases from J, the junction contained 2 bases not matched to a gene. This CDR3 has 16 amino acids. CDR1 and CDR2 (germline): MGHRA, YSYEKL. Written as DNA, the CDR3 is TGCGCCAGCAGCCAGGGGACTAGCGGGAACTCCTACGAGCAGTACTTC. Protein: CASSQGTSGNSYEQYF.

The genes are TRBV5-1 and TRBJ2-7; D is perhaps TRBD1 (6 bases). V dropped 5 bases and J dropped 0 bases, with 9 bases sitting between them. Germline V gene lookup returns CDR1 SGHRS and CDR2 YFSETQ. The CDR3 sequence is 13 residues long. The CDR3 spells CASRKGDSYEQYF. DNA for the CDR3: TGCGCCAGCAGAAAGGGGGACTCCTACGAGCAGTACTTC.

CDR3 protein: CASSLAGIVNTEAFF. CDR3 sequence (DNA): TGTGCCAGCAGCTTAGCGGGAATAGTGAACACTGAAGCTTTCTTT. This sequence joins TRBV7-9 and TRBJ1-1, with no clear D. V dropped 0 bases and J dropped 0 bases, with 8 bases sitting between them. CDR1 and CDR2 from the germline V gene are SEHNR and FQNEAQ (reference sequence). This CDR3 is built from 15 residues.

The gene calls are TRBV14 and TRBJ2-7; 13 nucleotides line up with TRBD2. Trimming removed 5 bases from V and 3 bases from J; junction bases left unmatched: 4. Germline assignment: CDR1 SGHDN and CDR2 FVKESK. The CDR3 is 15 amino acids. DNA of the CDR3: TGTGCCAGCAGCTACGGACTAGCGGGAGTCTACGAGCAGTACTTC. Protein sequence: CASSYGLAGVYEQYF.

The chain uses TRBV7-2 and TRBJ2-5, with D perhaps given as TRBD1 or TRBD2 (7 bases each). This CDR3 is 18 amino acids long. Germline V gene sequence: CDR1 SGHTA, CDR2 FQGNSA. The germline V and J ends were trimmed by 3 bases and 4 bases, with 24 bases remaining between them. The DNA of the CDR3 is TGTGCCAGCAGCTTGGCCCTTTTGACAGGGTGGGGGGGAGAGACCCAGTACTTC. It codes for CASSLALLTGWGGETQYF.

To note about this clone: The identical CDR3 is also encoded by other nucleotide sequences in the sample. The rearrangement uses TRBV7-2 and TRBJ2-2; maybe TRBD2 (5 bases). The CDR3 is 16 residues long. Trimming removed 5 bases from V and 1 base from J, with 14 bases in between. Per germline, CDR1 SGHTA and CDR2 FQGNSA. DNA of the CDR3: TGTGCCAGCAGCCCCCCCGGAGGCAGGAACACCGGGGAGCTGTTTTTT. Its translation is CASSPPGGRNTGELFF.

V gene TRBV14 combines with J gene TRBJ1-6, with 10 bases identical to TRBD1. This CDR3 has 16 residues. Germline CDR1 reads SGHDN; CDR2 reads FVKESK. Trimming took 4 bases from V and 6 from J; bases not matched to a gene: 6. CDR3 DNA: TGTGCCAGCAGCCTCGGGACAGGGGTGGGTAATTCACCCCTCCACTTT. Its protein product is CASSLGTGVGNSPLHF.

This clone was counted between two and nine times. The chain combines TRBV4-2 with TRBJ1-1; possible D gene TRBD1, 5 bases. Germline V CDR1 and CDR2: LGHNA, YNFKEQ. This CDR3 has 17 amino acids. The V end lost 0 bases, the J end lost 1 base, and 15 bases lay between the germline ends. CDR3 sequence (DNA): TGTGCCAGCAGCCAAGATAGTCGTGCAGGGCCGAACACTGAAGCTTTCTTT. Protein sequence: CASSQDSRAGPNTEAFF.

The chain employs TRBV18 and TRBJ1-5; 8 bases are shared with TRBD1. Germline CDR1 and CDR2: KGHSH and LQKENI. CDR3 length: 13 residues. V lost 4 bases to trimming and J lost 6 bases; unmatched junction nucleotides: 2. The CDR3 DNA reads TGTGCCAGCTCACGACAGGGGACTCAGCCCCAGCATTTT. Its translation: CASSRQGTQPQHF.

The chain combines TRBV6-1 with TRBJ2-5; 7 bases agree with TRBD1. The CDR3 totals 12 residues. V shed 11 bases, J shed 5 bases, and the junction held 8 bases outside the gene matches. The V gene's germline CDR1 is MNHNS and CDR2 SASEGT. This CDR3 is CASQGGGETQYF. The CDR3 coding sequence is TGTGCCTCCCAAGGGGGCGGGGAGACCCAGTACTTC.

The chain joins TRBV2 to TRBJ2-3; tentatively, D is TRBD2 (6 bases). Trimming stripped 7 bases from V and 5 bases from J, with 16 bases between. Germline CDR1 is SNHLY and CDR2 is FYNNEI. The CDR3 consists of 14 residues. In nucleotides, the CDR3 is TGTGCCAGCATTGGTCCGGGAGCTAGAGATACGCAGTATTTT. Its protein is CASIGPGARDTQYF.

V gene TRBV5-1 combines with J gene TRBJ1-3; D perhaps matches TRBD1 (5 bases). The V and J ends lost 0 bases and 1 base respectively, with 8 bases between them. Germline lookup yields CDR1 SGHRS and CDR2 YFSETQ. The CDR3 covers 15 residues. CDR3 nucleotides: TGCGCCAGCAGCTTGGTAGGGGAGTCTGGAAACACCATATATTTT. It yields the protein CASSLVGESGNTIYF.

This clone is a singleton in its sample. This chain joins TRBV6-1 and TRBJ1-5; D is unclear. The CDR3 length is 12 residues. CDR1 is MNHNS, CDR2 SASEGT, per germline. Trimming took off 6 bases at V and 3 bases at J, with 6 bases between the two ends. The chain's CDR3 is CASRQANQPQHF. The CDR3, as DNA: TGTGCCAGCAGGCAGGCCAATCAGCCCCAGCATTTT.

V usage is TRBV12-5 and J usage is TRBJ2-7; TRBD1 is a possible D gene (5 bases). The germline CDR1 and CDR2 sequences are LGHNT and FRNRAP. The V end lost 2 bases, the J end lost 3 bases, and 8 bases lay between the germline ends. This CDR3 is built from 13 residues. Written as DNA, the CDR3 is TGTGCTAGTGGTTTGCCAGGGATCTACGAGCAGTACTTC. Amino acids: CASGLPGIYEQYF.

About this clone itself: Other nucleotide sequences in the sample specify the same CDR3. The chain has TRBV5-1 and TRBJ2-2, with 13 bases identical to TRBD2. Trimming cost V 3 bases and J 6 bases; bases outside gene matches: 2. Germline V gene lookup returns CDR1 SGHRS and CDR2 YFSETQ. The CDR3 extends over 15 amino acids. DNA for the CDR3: TGCGCCAGCAGCTCGGGACTAGCGGGATCCGGGGAGCTGTTTTTT. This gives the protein CASSSGLAGSGELFF.

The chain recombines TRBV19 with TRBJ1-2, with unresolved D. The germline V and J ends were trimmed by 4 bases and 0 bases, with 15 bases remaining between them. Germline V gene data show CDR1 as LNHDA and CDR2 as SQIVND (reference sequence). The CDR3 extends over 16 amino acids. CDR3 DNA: TGTGCCAGTAGTACCGTTATCAGAGCCTCTAACTATGGCTACACCTTC. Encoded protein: CASSTVIRASNYGYTF.

In nucleotides, the CDR3 is TGTGCCAGCAGCCTCAACGGGGGGGCCTATGGCTACACCTTC. This encodes CASSLNGGAYGYTF. The genes are TRBV6-5 and TRBJ1-2; TRBD1 might be the D (6 bases). Trimming left V 6 bases short and J 4 bases short, with 15 bases between. The CDR3 runs to 14 residues. Germline values: CDR1 MNHEY, CDR2 SVGAGI.

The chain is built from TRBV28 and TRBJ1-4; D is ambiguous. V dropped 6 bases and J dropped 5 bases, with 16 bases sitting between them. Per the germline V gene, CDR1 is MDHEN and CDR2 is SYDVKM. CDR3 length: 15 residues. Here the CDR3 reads CASSPVNNQNEKLFF. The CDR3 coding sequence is TGTGCCAGCAGCCCGGTTAATAACCAAAATGAAAAACTGTTTTTT.

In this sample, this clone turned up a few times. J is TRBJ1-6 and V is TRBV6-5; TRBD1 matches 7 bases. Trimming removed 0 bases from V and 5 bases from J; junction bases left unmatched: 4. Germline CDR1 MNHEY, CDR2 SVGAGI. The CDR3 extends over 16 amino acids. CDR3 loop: CASSYSGQGDNSPLHF. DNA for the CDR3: TGTGCCAGCAGTTACTCGGGCCAGGGGGATAATTCACCCCTCCACTTT.

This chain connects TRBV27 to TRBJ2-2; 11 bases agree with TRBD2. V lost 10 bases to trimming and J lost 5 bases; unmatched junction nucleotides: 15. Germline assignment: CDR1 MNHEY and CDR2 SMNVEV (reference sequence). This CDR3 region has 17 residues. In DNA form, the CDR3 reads TGTGCCATCGCGTCCAAACTAGCGGGAGTTGGGACCGGGGAGCTGTTTTTT. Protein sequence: CAIASKLAGVGTGELFF.

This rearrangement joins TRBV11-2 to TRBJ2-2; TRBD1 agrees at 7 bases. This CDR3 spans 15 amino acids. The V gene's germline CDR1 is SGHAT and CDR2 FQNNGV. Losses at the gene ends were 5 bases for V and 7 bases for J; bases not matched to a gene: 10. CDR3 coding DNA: TGTGCCAGCAGCCCCCAGGGACAGACGGGCGGGGAGCTGTTTTTT. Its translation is CASSPQGQTGGELFF. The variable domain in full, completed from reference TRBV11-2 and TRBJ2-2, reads EAGVAQSPRYKIIEKRQSVAFWCNPISGHATLYWYQQILGQGPKLLIQFQNNGVVDDSQLPKDRFSAERLKGVDSTLKIQPAKLEDSAVYLCASSPQGQTGGELFFGEGSRLTVL.

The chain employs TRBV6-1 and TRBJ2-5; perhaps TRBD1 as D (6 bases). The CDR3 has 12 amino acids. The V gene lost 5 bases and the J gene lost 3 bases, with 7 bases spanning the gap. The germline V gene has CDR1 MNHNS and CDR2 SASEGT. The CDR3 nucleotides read TGTGCCAGCAGTAGACAGGAAGAGACCCAGTACTTC. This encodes CASSRQEETQYF.